Presented here are 21 T cell receptor beta chains from one specimen sequenced in a study of control samples from healthy donors and cancer patients (dated by TCRdb to the early 2020s). Libraries were constructed by the immunoSEQ multiplex PCR assay. Drawn from immuneACCESS, this table holds only the in-frame rearrangements with V and J called that TCRdb kept. Clones are partly lost; checked studies trace under half to an unresolved V gene and leave the rest unexplained. In this sample the table shows about 120,000 clones, over 80% of which occur a single time. The ten top clones hold around 0.6% of the sample. The source material was PBMCs. Receptors originate from a man of 80 years or more with head and neck cancer.

The V gene is TRBV5-1, the J gene TRBJ2-1, with no clear D. CDR3 length: 15 residues. Germline CDR1 is SGHRS and CDR2 is YFSETQ. V was pared by 2 bases and J by 0 bases, with 9 bases between. CDR3 coding DNA: TGCGCCAGCAGCTTAGGCTTTCTCTCCTACAATGAGCAGTTCTTC. This translates into CASSLGFLSYNEQFF.

J is TRBJ1-5 and V is TRBV6-5; D remains unclear. Germline CDR1 and CDR2: MNHEY and SVGAGI. The CDR3 loop spans 15 amino acids. With 0 bases removed from V and 1 base from J, the gap between germline ends came to 7 bases. This CDR3 is CASSYSGNSNQPQHF. The CDR3 region has the DNA TGTGCCAGCAGTTACTCGGGAAACAGCAATCAGCCCCAGCATTTT.

The chain uses TRBV11-2 and TRBJ2-4; 7 bases are a match to TRBD2. V was clipped by 5 bases and J by 7 bases; unmatched bases: 17. In germline, CDR1 is SGHAT, CDR2 FQNNGV. The length of the CDR3 is 17 residues. This chain's CDR3 is CASSRTGRHYVFNIQYF. The CDR3 DNA reads as TGTGCCAGCAGCAGAACCGGGAGGCACTATGTATTTAACATTCAGTACTTC.

This clone came up a few times. The chain joins TRBV30 to TRBJ1-1; no reliable D call. V shed 4 bases and J shed 0 bases, with 9 bases lying between them. This CDR3 is built from 13 residues. The V gene's germline CDR1 is GTSNPN and CDR2 SVGIG (reference sequence). The CDR3 is CAWKNRLNTEAFF. CDR3 nucleotides: TGTGCCTGGAAAAATAGGTTGAACACTGAAGCTTTCTTT.

The gene calls are TRBV7-9 and TRBJ1-1; 7 bases line up with TRBD1. V shed 5 bases and J 2 bases; nucleotides not matched to a gene: 8. The CDR3 has 15 amino acids. CDR1 SEHNR and CDR2 FQNEAQ come from the germline V gene (reference sequence). As DNA, the CDR3 is TGTGCCAGCAGCGTACACCGGGACAGAAACACTGAAGCTTTCTTT. Residues: CASSVHRDRNTEAFF.

V and J are TRBV10-3 and TRBJ2-1; possibly TRBD1 for D (6 bases). The V end was cut by 11 bases, the J end by 7 bases, with 18 bases between. Per germline, CDR1 ENHRY and CDR2 SYGVKD. This CDR3 has 13 residues. CDR3 protein: CARPLGRGNEQFF. The DNA for the CDR3 is TGTGCCCGCCCCCTCGGCAGGGGAAATGAGCAGTTCTTC.

This chain uses TRBV18 with TRBJ2-3, with D hard to call. V lost 2 bases and J 1 base, leaving 4 bases between the germline ends. The CDR3 covers 13 residues. CDR1 is KGHSH and CDR2 is LQKENI in the germline V gene. CDR3 sequence: CASSPMGTDTQYF. The CDR3 nucleotides are TGTGCCAGCTCACCAATGGGCACAGATACGCAGTATTTT.

The chain is built from TRBV20-1 and TRBJ2-7; D gene unclear. V shed 3 bases and J shed 0 bases, with 12 bases lying between them. The CDR3 has 14 amino acids. CDR1 is DFQATT and CDR2 is SNEGSKA in the germline V gene (reference sequence). Here the CDR3 DNA reads TGCAGTGCTAGTTCCCCGAGAAGCTCCTACGAGCAGTACTTC. Protein sequence: CSASSPRSSYEQYF.

The J gene is TRBJ2-7, the V gene TRBV5-1; D is unresolved. Trimming pared 4 bases from V and 4 bases from J, leaving 9 bases between. This CDR3 is 12 amino acids long. Germline-derived CDR1 and CDR2 are SGHRS and YFSETQ. The CDR3 region has the DNA TGCGCCAGCAGCCCGGCCCATTACGAGCAGTACTTC. Protein sequence: CASSPAHYEQYF.

Only a few counts were recorded for this clone. The chain links TRBV19 to TRBJ2-5; tentative D call: TRBD1 (5 bases). V lost 10 bases and J lost 0, with 12 bases in between. The CDR3 totals 13 residues. Germline values: CDR1 LNHDA, CDR2 SQIVND (reference sequence). Here the CDR3 DNA reads TGTGCCACCGGTGGGGCCTACCAAGAGACCCAGTACTTC. It encodes CATGGAYQETQYF.

This chain connects TRBV5-5 to TRBJ1-3; possibly TRBD1 for D (6 bases). Germline V lookup: CDR1 SGHKS, CDR2 YYEKEE (reference sequence). With 0 bases removed from V and 0 bases from J, the gap between germline ends came to 7 bases. This CDR3 has 15 residues. The CDR3 protein is CASSLDRASGNTIYF. In nucleotides, the CDR3 is TGTGCCAGCAGCTTGGACAGGGCCTCTGGAAACACCATATATTTT. The variable domain in full, with the rest retrieved from reference TRBV5-5 and TRBJ1-3, is DAGVTQSPTHLIKTRGQQVTLRCSPISGHKSVSWYQQVLGQGPQFIFQYYEKEERGRGNFPDRFSARQFPNYSSELNVNALLLGDSALYLCASSLDRASGNTIYFGEGSWLTVV.

The chain employs TRBV14 and TRBJ1-1, with no clear D. The V gene's germline CDR1 is SGHDN and CDR2 FVKESK. The CDR3 extends over 14 amino acids. Trimming removed 1 base at V and 4 bases at J, with 10 bases between. The CDR3 DNA sequence: TGTGCCAGCAGCCAAGTCCGGGGATCCACTGAAGCTTTCTTT. Residues: CASSQVRGSTEAFF.

The chain links TRBV5-6 to TRBJ1-5, with unresolved D. The CDR3 sequence is 14 residues long. V was cut by 1 base and J by 0 bases, with 5 bases left in between. Germline V gene sequence: CDR1 SGHDT, CDR2 YYEEEE. The CDR3 spells CASSLLYSNQPQHF. The CDR3 DNA reads as TGTGCCAGCAGCTTGTTATATAGCAATCAGCCCCAGCATTTT.

This clone was seen just once. V usage is TRBV3-1 (or the pseudogene TRBV3-2) and J usage is TRBJ1-1, with unresolved D. With 3 bases removed from V and 3 bases from J, the gap between germline ends came to 5 bases. The CDR3 has 12 amino acids. Per the germline V gene, CDR1 is LGHDT and CDR2 is YNNKEL (reference sequence). CDR3 nucleotides: TGTGCCAGCAGCCACCTGGACACTGAAGCTTTCTTT. Amino acid sequence: CASSHLDTEAFF.

This CDR3 reads CASSADNQETQYF. The DNA for the CDR3 is TGTGCCAGCTCCGCGGACAACCAAGAGACCCAGTACTTC. The V call is TRBV2, the J call TRBJ2-5; possible D gene TRBD1, 5 bases. Germline CDR1 is SNHLY and CDR2 is FYNNEI. The CDR3 is 13 amino acids. The V end lost 8 bases, the J end lost 0 bases, and 10 bases lay between the germline ends.

This clone appeared a few times. The V call is TRBV6-1, the J call TRBJ1-3; no definite D call. This CDR3 is 14 amino acids long. The germline gives CDR1 MNHNS, CDR2 SASEGT. Between the trimmed V and J ends, which lost 3 bases and 4 bases, there was a span of 10 bases. The CDR3 loop is CASSERAEGNTIYF. The CDR3 nucleotides are TGTGCCAGCAGTGAGAGGGCAGAGGGAAACACCATATATTTT.

This chain uses TRBV19 with TRBJ1-2, with 8 bases identical to TRBD1. Germline-derived CDR1 and CDR2 are LNHDA and SQIVND (reference sequence). This CDR3 has 15 residues. J lost 3 bases, V lost 8 bases, and 11 bases had no gene match. In nucleotides, the CDR3 is TGTGCCAGTTCTCAGGGGGCGATGGCCGACTATGGCTACACCTTC. Translated: CASSQGAMADYGYTF.

The chain uses TRBV30 and TRBJ2-1; TRBD2 aligns across 7 bases. V lost 7 bases, J lost 2 bases, and 5 bases stayed unmatched. Germline CDR1 and CDR2: GTSNPN and SVGIG (reference sequence). The CDR3 loop spans 13 amino acids. This CDR3 is CAYGLGAYNEQFF. Written as DNA, the CDR3 is TGTGCCTACGGACTAGGGGCCTACAATGAGCAGTTCTTC.

The rearrangement links TRBV19 to TRBJ1-4; possibly TRBD1 for D (5 bases). Germline V gene data show CDR1 as LNHDA and CDR2 as SQIVND (reference sequence). The ends were cut back, 4 bases at V and 7 bases at J, with 13 bases in the middle. The CDR3 has 14 residues. The CDR3: CASSTISGVEKLFF. The CDR3, as DNA: TGTGCCAGTAGTACCATATCGGGGGTTGAAAAACTGTTTTTT. Together with reference TRBV19 and TRBJ1-4, the CDR3 gives the full variable domain: DGGITQSPKYLFRKEGQNVTLSCEQNLNHDAMYWYRQDPGQGLRLIYYSQIVNDFQKGDIAEGYSVSREKKESFPLTVTSAQKNPTAFYLCASSTISGVEKLFFGSGTQLSVL.

This chain links TRBV29-1 with TRBJ1-1, with D unclear. Trimming removed 6 bases at V and 5 bases at J, with 16 bases between. The germline CDR1 and CDR2 sequences are SQVTM and ANQGSEA. The CDR3 contains 13 residues. The CDR3 is CSVERVYRTEAFF. The CDR3 DNA sequence: TGCAGCGTGGAAAGGGTTTATAGGACTGAAGCTTTCTTT.

The chain is built from TRBV18 and TRBJ2-6, with D unclear. Germline CDR1 is KGHSH and CDR2 is LQKENI. The CDR3 sequence is 15 residues long. Trimming stripped 4 bases from V and 0 bases from J, with 7 bases between. The CDR3 DNA reads TGTGCCAGCTCACTGACACCCTCTGGGGCCAACGTCCTGACTTTC. Translated, it gives CASSLTPSGANVLTF.